The rows below give T cell receptor beta chains drawn from one sample of a study of blood T cell repertoires in COVID-19. The method was immunoSEQ multiplex PCR; TCRdb's version includes in-frame clones alone and lacks a portion of them. The table has around 390,000 clones, approximately 87% seen once. The specimen sequenced was PBMCs or T cells enriched from blood (not recorded which). All receptors come from a woman in her 50s who had recovered from COVID-19. Each CDR3 is given without its conserved first and last residue. The order of the fields is D gene, V gene, clone size, CDR3 protein. The D gene is left open where the match is weak. Clone size, where shown, is once, few, many, or a class for clones that have expanded.

d_gene: TRBD2
v_gene: TRBV2
abundance: once
CDR3aa: ASTSGEFYEQY

d_gene: -
v_gene: TRBV19
abundance: -
CDR3aa: ASNGGGSNQPQH

d_gene: -
v_gene: TRBV5-6
abundance: -
CDR3aa: ASSLYQGNTIY

d_gene: -
v_gene: TRBV7-9
abundance: -
CDR3aa: ASSLAQGPNEKLF

d_gene: TRBD2
v_gene: TRBV5-1
abundance: -
CDR3aa: ASSLRTSGTQNEQF

d_gene: -
v_gene: TRBV4-1
abundance: -
CDR3aa: ASSQDIMPRRSSGNTIY

d_gene: -
v_gene: TRBV7-2
abundance: -
CDR3aa: ASSLGTPLH

d_gene: -
v_gene: TRBV24-1
abundance: once
CDR3aa: ATSPQGGSYNEQF

d_gene: -
v_gene: TRBV5-1
abundance: -
CDR3aa: ASSLQVPNEKLF

d_gene: TRBD2
v_gene: TRBV7-6
abundance: once
CDR3aa: ASSPEVGRTSGTGELF

d_gene: -
v_gene: TRBV5-8
abundance: -
CDR3aa: ASSHRVAVGGNTIY

d_gene: -
v_gene: TRBV18
abundance: -
CDR3aa: ASSWTAERTEAF

d_gene: TRBD1
v_gene: TRBV27
abundance: -
CDR3aa: ASSNRDRAYGYT

d_gene: -
v_gene: TRBV24-1
abundance: -
CDR3aa: ATFSGYGYT

d_gene: -
v_gene: TRBV27
abundance: -
CDR3aa: ASSLPPDRFNQPQH